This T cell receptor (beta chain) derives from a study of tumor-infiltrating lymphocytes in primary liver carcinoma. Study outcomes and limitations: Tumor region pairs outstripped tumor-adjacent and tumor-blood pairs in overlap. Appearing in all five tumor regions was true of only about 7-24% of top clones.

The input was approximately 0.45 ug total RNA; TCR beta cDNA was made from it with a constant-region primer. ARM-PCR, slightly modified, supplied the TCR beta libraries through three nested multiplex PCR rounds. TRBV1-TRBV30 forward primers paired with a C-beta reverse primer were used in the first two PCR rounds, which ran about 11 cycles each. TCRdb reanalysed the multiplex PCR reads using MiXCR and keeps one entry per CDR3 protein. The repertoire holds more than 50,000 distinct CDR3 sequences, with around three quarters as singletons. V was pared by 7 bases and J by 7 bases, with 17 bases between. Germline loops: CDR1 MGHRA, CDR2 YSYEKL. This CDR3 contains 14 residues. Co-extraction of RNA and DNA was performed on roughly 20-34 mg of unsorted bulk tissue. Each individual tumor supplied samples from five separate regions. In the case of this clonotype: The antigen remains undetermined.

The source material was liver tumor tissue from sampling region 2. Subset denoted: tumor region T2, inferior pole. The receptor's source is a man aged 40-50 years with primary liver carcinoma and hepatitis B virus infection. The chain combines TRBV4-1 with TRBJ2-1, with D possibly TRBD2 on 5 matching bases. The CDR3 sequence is CASISLGSENEQFF. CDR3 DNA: TGCGCCAGCATCTCACTAGGGTCAGAGAATGAGCAGTTCTTC.